What follows describes a single TCR beta chain. As yet, its antigen is unknown. The sample comes from a study of T cell responses to AZD1222 COVID-19 vaccine. Study outcomes and limitations: Among the donors, most were white British and more were female, and clonal diversity was possibly underestimated. The study sampled repertoires only after the peak T cell response. Researchers report vaccine-associated CD4 TCRs spanning spike, with dominance at 160-218 and 743-854.

CDR3 length: 12 amino acids. V lost 2 bases to trimming and J lost 7 bases, with 9 bases between them. CDR1 and CDR2 from the germline V gene are MNHEY and SVGAGI. The assay was immunoSEQ multiplex PCR, and TCRdb's table has in-frame clones only and misses some. Of around 110,000 clones detected, roughly 84% appear once; the ten largest clones hold 7.5% to 8%. This receptor was taken from an adult in good health. The V call is TRBV6-5, the J call TRBJ2-7, with D unclear. This specimen was peripheral blood, taken on day 0 of AZD1222 vaccination. DNA for the CDR3: TGTGCCAGCAGTTACGGACCGAATGAGCAGTACTTC. Translating gives CASSYGPNEQYF.